The clone carrying this TCR beta chain was observed a single time. Study processing details: The assay estimated nucleated cells by amplifying reference gene primers. Sequencing was performed with immunoSEQ multiplex PCR; in TCRdb, only in-frame clones are kept and a portion is missing. V, J and clone size derive from that table, while D and trimming were established from the DNA sequence. The sample records about 160,000 clones, roughly four fifths being singletons. The entry originates in a study of blood T cell repertoires in COVID-19. Study-level information: PBMCs, B-cell-depleted T cells, or T cells were the source of the cDNA or gDNA that made up the material.

Trimming left V 7 bases short and J 3 bases short, with 14 bases between. The CDR3 contains 14 residues. From germline, CDR1 is MNHEY and CDR2 SMNVEV (reference sequence). The sequencing sample was made of peripheral blood. This chain connects TRBV27 to TRBJ2-3, with D tentatively TRBD2 (5 bases). The source of this sequence is an elderly woman with acute or convalescent COVID-19. CDR3 DNA: TGTGCCAGCACCTTCGAAGGGAGAACAGATACGCAGTATTTT. It codes for CASTFEGRTDTQYF.